This T cell receptor (beta chain) was captured by sequencing in a study of blood T cell repertoires in COVID-19. Whole-study context: Researchers got acute and convalescent COVID-19 samples from the United States, Italy and Spain. T cells, B-cell-depleted T cells, or PBMCs supplied cDNA or gDNA.

Unmatched junction bases numbered 7, after V lost 2 bases and J lost 9 bases. This CDR3 region has 14 residues. The germline CDR1 and CDR2 sequences are SGHRS and YFSETQ. Original data processing: Reference gene primers were amplified, and this amplification served to estimate nucleated cell counts. The method was immunoSEQ multiplex PCR; TCRdb's version includes in-frame clones alone and lacks a portion of them. That table is the source of V, J and clone size, and D and trimming were worked out from the DNA. The data hold 150,000 to 200,000 clones, with about 93% observed a single time. This receptor was taken from a woman in her fifties or sixties with acute or convalescent COVID-19. Sequencing was done on a sample of peripheral blood. The chain is built from TRBV5-1 and TRBJ1-1; TRBD1 aligns across 10 bases. CDR3 in amino acids: CASSLEGQGRKAFF. CDR3 DNA sequence: TGCGCCAGCAGCTTAGAGGGACAGGGGAGGAAAGCTTTCTTT. Looking up the rest from reference TRBV5-1 and TRBJ1-1 gives the full variable domain: KAGVTQTPRYLIKTRGQQVTLSCSPISGHRSVSWYQQTPGQGLQFLFEYFSETQRNKGNFPGRFSGRQFSNSRSEMNVSTLELGDSALYLCASSLEGQGRKAFFGQGTRLTVV.